This paragraph covers one T cell receptor (beta chain) sequence. This entry is derived from a study of PD-L1 blockade in urothelial cancer. Study information: About 90% of the roughly 29 patients were men whose urothelial cancer was bladder-origin. Chemotherapy regimens numbering 0 to 3 had been given to patients. At 3 weeks after treatment start (second dose) and again at 6 weeks, blood was analyzed. A median blood sample held about 140,000 T cells and about 83,000 unique TCRs.

Stated time point: peripheral blood 6 weeks after treatment start. Libraries were prepared by immunoSEQ multiplex PCR; TCRdb keeps only in-frame clonotypes and omits some of them. The table lists about 22,000 clones, around 91% of them singletons, with about 11% in the top ten. The sequences come from PBMCs, collected around atezolizumab (anti-PD-L1) treatment. The source is an older woman with urothelial cancer.

The CDR3 DNA reads as TGCGCCAGCAGTGAGTTAGGCGGGACAGGACAGTACGAGCAGTACTTC. Translated, it gives CASSELGGTGQYEQYF. The chain uses TRBV10-2 and TRBJ2-7; the match to TRBD1 covers 8 bases. J lost 4 bases, V lost 1 base, and 9 bases had no gene match. The CDR3 extends over 16 amino acids. From germline, CDR1 is WSHSY and CDR2 SAAADI.